This entry lists 13 T cell receptor beta chains sequenced from one sample in a study of beta chain features in type 1 diabetes. Regarding the study as a whole: Shorter TCRB CDR3s, moderately but significantly so, were found in Type 1 diabetes patients in all four CD4+ subsets.

cDNA synthesis used the whole RNA isolate, giving expressed TCRB sequences. The data were produced by immunoSEQ multiplex PCR, yet TCRdb's version contains in-frame clones alone and is incomplete. The table records some 130,000 clones, 9% of them present only once. Their cognate antigens are unknown. Material for sequencing was central memory CD4+ T cells from blood. The receptors shown here come from a young man with type 1 diabetes.

Ten or more counts support this clone. The J gene is TRBJ1-6, the V gene TRBV2, with D possibly matching TRBD1 (6 bases). The CDR3 length is 11 residues. Between the trimmed V and J ends, which lost 8 bases and 8 bases, there was a span of 7 bases. The germline V gene encodes CDR1 SNHLY and CDR2 FYNNEI. CDR3 nucleotides: TGTGCCAGCCAGGGGTATTCACCCCTCCACTTT. Translated, it gives CASQGYSPLHF.

The V and J genes are TRBV30 and TRBJ2-3; a possible D gene is TRBD1 (5 bases). V was pared by 2 bases and J by 4 bases, with 10 bases between. This CDR3 has 13 amino acids. CDR1 GTSNPN and CDR2 SVGIG come from the germline V gene (reference sequence). In nucleotides, the CDR3 is TGTGCCTGGAGTCGTAGGGGATCAGATACGCAGTATTTT. This codes for CAWSRRGSDTQYF.

This chain connects TRBV19 to TRBJ1-2, with a weak D call TRBD1 (6 bases). Trimming stripped 3 bases from V and 4 bases from J, with 15 bases between. The CDR3 is 15 residues long. CDR1 and CDR2 (germline): LNHDA, SQIVND (reference sequence). As DNA, the CDR3 is TGTGCCAGTAGTATTCAGGGGACCCTCCCCTATGGCTACACCTTC. Protein product: CASSIQGTLPYGYTF.

This clone was detected many times. The V and J genes are TRBV18 and TRBJ1-1, with 7 bases identical to TRBD1. The J segment lost 7 bases and the V segment lost 5 bases, leaving 7 bases of the junction unmatched. Germline V lookup: CDR1 KGHSH, CDR2 LQKENI. This CDR3 contains 13 residues. CDR3 residues: CASSTGTDFEAFF. The CDR3 nucleotides are TGTGCCAGCTCAACTGGGACAGATTTTGAAGCTTTCTTT.

The CDR3 loop is CASRYDWNTEAFF. CDR3 in DNA: TGTGCCAGCAGGTACGACTGGAACACTGAAGCTTTCTTT. The V and J genes are TRBV5-4 and TRBJ1-1; D is ambiguous. Germline values: CDR1 SGHNT, CDR2 YYREEE (reference sequence). The CDR3 loop spans 13 amino acids. V was clipped by 5 bases and J by 1 base, with 9 bases between them.

The rearrangement uses TRBV27 and TRBJ1-6; TRBD1 is a possible D gene (6 bases). From germline, CDR1 is MNHEY and CDR2 SMNVEV (reference sequence). Trimming shortened V by 6 bases and J by 5 bases, and 14 bases separated the two germline ends. The CDR3 is made up of 15 amino acids. The CDR3 bases are TGTGCCAGCAGCCCCCAGTGGGGGCATAATTCACCCCTCCACTTT. Protein product: CASSPQWGHNSPLHF.

The genes are TRBV5-4 and TRBJ1-4, with D possibly being TRBD1 (6 bases). Germline assignment: CDR1 SGHNT and CDR2 YYREEE (reference sequence). Trimming took off 4 bases at V and 5 bases at J, with 12 bases between the two ends. This CDR3 has 14 amino acids. CDR3 loop: CASSRGHPNEKLFF. The CDR3, as DNA: TGTGCCAGCAGCAGGGGACACCCCAATGAAAAACTGTTTTTT.

The J gene is TRBJ2-5, the V gene TRBV5-8, with 7 nucleotides matching TRBD1. The trim removed 4 bases at V and 2 bases at J, leaving 8 bases unmatched. Germline CDR1 SGHTS, CDR2 YDEGEE. This CDR3 contains 15 residues. In DNA form, the CDR3 reads TGTGCCAGCAGCCCAGATGGGACAGCGCAAGAGACCCAGTACTTC. It encodes CASSPDGTAQETQYF.

The genes are TRBV11-2 and TRBJ1-6; perhaps TRBD1 as D (5 bases). The germline gives CDR1 SGHAT, CDR2 FQNNGV. Trimming took 5 bases from V and 6 from J, leaving 17 bases between them. CDR3 size: 16 residues. The CDR3 nucleotides read TGTGCCAGCAGCCCCCGCGACAGTCGAGCTAATTCACCCCTCCACTTT. Amino acid sequence: CASSPRDSRANSPLHF.

This clone was counted a few times. This rearrangement joins TRBV7-8 to TRBJ2-1; 7 positions agree with TRBD1. J lost 5 bases, V lost 6 bases, and 7 bases had no gene match. Germline CDR1 SGHVS, CDR2 FQNEAQ. The CDR3 totals 14 residues. The CDR3, as DNA: TGTGCCAGCAGTTCCTGGACAGGAGACAATGAGCAGTTCTTC. Translation gives CASSSWTGDNEQFF. The whole variable domain, remainder taken from reference TRBV7-8 and TRBJ2-1, is GAGVSQSPRYKVAKRGQDVALRCDPISGHVSLFWYQQALGQGPEFLTYFQNEAQLDKSGLPSDRFFAERPEGSVSTLKIQRTQQEDSAVYLCASSSWTGDNEQFFGPGTRLTVL.

V gene TRBV5-1 combines with J gene TRBJ2-1; 10 nucleotides line up with TRBD2. There are 16 residues in the CDR3. Germline V gene lookup returns CDR1 SGHRS and CDR2 YFSETQ. V lost 4 bases, J lost 10 bases, and 14 bases stayed unmatched. In nucleotides, the CDR3 is TGCGCCAGCAGCAGCGTAGGGCTAGCGGGGGCAGGCGAGCAGTTCTTC. Its translation is CASSSVGLAGAGEQFF.

The rearrangement joins TRBV10-3 to TRBJ2-6; no firm D call. Trimming pared 2 bases from V and 2 bases from J, leaving 7 bases between. Germline CDR1 and CDR2: ENHRY and SYGVKD. The length of the CDR3 is 15 residues. The CDR3 DNA follows: TGTGCCATCAGTGAGGCGACACCTGGGGCCAACGTCCTGACTTTC. Amino acids: CAISEATPGANVLTF.

This clone was seen only a few times. The chain links TRBV20-1 to TRBJ1-5, with unresolved D. V gave up 4 bases and J gave up 13 bases, with 14 bases separating them. The CDR3 is made up of 11 amino acids. Per the germline V gene, CDR1 is DFQATT and CDR2 is SNEGSKA (reference sequence). CDR3: CSATTDYLQHF. For the CDR3, the DNA is TGCAGTGCTACCACGGACTACCTTCAGCATTTT.